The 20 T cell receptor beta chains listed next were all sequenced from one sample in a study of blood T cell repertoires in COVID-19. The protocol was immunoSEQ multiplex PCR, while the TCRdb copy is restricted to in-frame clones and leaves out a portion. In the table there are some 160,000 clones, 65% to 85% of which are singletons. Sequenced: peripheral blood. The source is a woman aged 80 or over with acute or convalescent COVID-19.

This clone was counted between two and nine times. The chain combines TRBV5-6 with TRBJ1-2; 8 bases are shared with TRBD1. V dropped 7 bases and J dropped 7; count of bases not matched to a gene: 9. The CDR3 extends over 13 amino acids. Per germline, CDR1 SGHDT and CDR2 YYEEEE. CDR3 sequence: CASLSRGLGGYTF. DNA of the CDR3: TGTGCCAGCCTTAGCAGGGGGCTCGGTGGCTACACCTTC.

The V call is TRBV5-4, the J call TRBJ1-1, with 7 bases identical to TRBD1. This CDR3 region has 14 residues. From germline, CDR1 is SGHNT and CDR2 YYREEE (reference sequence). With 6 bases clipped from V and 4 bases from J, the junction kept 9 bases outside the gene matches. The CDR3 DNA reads TGTGCCAGCAACCTACAGGGGTTGGGCACTGAAGCTTTCTTT. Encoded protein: CASNLQGLGTEAFF.

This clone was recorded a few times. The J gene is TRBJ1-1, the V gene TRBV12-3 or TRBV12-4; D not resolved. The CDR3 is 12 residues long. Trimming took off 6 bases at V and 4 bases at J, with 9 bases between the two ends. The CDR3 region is CASSPDSTEAFF. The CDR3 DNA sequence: TGTGCCAGCAGCCCTGATAGCACTGAAGCTTTCTTT.

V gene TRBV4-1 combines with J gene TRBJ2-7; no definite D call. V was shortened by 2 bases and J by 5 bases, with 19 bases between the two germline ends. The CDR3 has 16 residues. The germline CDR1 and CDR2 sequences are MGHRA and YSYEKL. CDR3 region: CASSQSPPEVPHEQYF. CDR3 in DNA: TGCGCCAGCAGCCAATCCCCCCCAGAAGTCCCCCACGAGCAGTACTTC.

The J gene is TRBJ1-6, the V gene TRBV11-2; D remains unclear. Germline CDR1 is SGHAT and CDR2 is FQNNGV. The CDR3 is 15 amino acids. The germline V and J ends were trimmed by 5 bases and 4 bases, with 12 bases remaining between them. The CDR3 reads CASSRMNRYNSPLHF. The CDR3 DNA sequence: TGTGCCAGCAGCCGAATGAACAGATATAATTCACCCCTCCACTTT.

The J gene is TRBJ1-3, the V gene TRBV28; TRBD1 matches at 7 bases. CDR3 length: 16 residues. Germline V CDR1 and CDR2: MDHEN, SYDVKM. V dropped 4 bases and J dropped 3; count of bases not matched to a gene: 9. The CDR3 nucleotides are TGTGCCAGCAGTTCCACAGGGGTCGGTAATGGAAACACCATATATTTT. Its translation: CASSSTGVGNGNTIYF.

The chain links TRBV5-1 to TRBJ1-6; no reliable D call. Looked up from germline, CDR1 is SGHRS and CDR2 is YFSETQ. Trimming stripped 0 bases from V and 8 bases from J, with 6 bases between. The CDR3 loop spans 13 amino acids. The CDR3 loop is CASSLGADSPLHF. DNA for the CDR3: TGCGCCAGCAGCTTGGGGGCCGATTCACCCCTCCACTTT.

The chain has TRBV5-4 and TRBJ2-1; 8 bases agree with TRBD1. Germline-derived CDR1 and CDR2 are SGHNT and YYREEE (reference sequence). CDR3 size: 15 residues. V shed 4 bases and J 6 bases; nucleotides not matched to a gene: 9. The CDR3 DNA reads TGTGCCAGCAGCCCAGACAGGGGAATTCTCAATGAGCAGTTCTTC. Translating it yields CASSPDRGILNEQFF.

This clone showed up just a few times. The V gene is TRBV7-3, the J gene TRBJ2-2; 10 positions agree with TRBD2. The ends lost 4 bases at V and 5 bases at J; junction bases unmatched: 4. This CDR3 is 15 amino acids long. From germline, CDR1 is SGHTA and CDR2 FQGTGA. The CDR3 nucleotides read TGTGCCAGCAGCTCAGCGGGAGGGCATACCGGGGAGCTGTTTTTT. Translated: CASSSAGGHTGELFF.

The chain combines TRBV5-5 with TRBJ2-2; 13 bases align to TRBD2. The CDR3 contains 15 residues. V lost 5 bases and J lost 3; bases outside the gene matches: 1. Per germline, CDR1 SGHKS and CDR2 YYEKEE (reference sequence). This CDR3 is CASSGLAGDTGELFF. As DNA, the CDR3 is TGTGCCAGCAGTGGACTAGCGGGAGACACCGGGGAGCTGTTTTTT.

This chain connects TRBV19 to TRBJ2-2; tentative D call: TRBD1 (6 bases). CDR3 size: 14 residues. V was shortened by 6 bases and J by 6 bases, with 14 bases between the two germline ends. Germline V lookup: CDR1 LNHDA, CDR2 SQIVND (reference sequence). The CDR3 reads CASSQGPRAGELFF. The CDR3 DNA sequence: TGTGCCAGTAGCCAGGGGCCCCGGGCCGGGGAGCTGTTTTTT.

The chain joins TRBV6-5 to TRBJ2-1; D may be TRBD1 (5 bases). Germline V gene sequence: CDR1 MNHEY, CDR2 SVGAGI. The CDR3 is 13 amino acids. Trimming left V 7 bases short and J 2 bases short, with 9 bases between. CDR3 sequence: CASTRGPYNEQFF. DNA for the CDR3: TGTGCCAGCACAAGGGGTCCCTACAATGAGCAGTTCTTC.

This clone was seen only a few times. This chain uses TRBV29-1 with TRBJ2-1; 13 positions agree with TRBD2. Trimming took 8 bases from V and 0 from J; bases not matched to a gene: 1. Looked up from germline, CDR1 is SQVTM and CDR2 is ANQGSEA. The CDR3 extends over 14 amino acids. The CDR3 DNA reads TGCAGCACTAGCGGGAGGGGCTCCTACAATGAGCAGTTCTTC. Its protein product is CSTSGRGSYNEQFF.

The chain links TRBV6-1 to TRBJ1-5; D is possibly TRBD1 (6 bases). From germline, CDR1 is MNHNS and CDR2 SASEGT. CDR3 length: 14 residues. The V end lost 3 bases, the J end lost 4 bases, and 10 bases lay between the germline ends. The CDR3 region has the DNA TGTGCCAGCAGTGACGGGGGGCGAAATCAGCCCCAGCATTTT. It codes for CASSDGGRNQPQHF.

The CDR3 nucleotides read TGTGCCAGCAGTTCAATGGGACACCTTAATGAAAAACTGTTTTTT. It encodes CASSSMGHLNEKLFF. J is TRBJ1-4 and V is TRBV28, with D maybe TRBD1 (6 bases). Germline CDR1 reads MDHEN; CDR2 reads SYDVKM. The CDR3 has 15 residues. With 4 bases removed from V and 4 bases from J, the gap between germline ends came to 13 bases.

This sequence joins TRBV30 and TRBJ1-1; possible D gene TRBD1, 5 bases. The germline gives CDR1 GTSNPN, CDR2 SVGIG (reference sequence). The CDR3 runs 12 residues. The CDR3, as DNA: TGTGCTTTAGACGGGTTTAGGGGTAAAGCTTTCTTT. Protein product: CALDGFRGKAFF.

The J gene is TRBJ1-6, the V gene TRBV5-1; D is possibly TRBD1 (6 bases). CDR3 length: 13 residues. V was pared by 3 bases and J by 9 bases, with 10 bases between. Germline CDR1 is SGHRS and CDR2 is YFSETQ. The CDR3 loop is CASSSPGVSPLHF. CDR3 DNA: TGCGCCAGCAGCTCTCCAGGGGTTTCACCCCTCCACTTT.

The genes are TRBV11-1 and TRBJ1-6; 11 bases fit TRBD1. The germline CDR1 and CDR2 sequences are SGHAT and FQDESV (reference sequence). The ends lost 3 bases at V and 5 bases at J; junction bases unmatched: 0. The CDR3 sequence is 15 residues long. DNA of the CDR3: TGTGCCAGCAGCTTGGACAGGGGGCATAATTCACCCCTCCACTTT. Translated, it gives CASSLDRGHNSPLHF.

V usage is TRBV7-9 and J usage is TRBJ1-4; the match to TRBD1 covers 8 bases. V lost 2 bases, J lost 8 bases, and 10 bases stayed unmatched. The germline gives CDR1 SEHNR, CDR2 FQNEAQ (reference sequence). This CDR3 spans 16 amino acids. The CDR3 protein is CASSLTGTGTQEKLFF. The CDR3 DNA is TGTGCCAGCAGCTTAACCGGGACAGGCACACAGGAAAAACTGTTTTTT.

For the CDR3, the DNA is TGTGCCACCAGCAGAGATAGGGGCAATAGCAATCAGCCCCAGCATTTT. Translated, it gives CATSRDRGNSNQPQHF. The chain is built from TRBV15 and TRBJ1-5, with a possible D match to TRBD1 (5 bases). The CDR3 runs 16 residues. V lost 0 bases to trimming and J lost 0 bases, with 9 bases between them. Germline CDR1 reads LNHNV; CDR2 reads YYDKDF (reference sequence).